This T cell receptor (beta chain) came from a study of blood T cells in healthy people across ages. The second PCR ran about 7 to 12 cycles with a sample-barcoded 5' primer and J-beta primers. TCRdb re-analysed the 5' RACE reads in MiXCR, keeping a single row per CDR3 protein. The sample records some 1 million distinct CDR3 sequences, roughly 45% being singletons. Germline V CDR1 and CDR2: MRHNA, SNTAGT. CDR3 length: 17 residues. On this clonotype: The antigen is not known.

The study, taken as a whole, reports: The authors considered diversity estimates from one million T cells to be underestimates. When set beside aged donors, long-lived donors presented more naive CD4+ cells and higher diversity.

This sequence was found in a woman aged 60-75 years in good health. The chain couples TRBV6-4 to TRBJ2-4, with TRBD2 matching 10 bases. Matching the DNA end better, TRBJ2-7 makes the J call doubtful. Sequenced material: blood. The chain's CDR3 is CASRSRRGLADQYEQYF. CDR3 sequence (DNA): TGTGCCAGCAGATCACGACGCGGACTAGCGGACCAATACGAGCAGTACTTC.